This paragraph covers one T cell receptor (beta chain) sequence. The protocol was immunoSEQ multiplex PCR, while the TCRdb copy is restricted to in-frame clones and leaves out a portion. The data show about 80,000 clones, with more than 65% seen just once and 12% held by the top ten. This entry belongs to a study of blood T cell repertoires in COVID-19. In the study overall: Samples came from the United States, Italy and Spain, spanning acute and convalescent COVID-19. The analysed material was cDNA or gDNA that came from T cells, B-cell-depleted T cells, or PBMCs.

Trimming cost V 2 bases and J 5 bases, with 10 bases left between them. CDR3 size: 14 residues. CDR1 and CDR2 (germline): LGHDT, YNNKEL (reference sequence). This TCR was recovered from a man at least 80 years old with acute or convalescent COVID-19. The chain has TRBV3-1 (or the pseudogene TRBV3-2) and TRBJ2-1; TRBD2 might be the D (6 bases). The specimen was peripheral blood. The CDR3 region has the DNA TGTGCCAGCAGCCAACTGGGACTTCACAATGAGCAGTTCTTC. This translates into CASSQLGLHNEQFF.